In this sample, the clone carrying this T cell receptor beta chain turned up a few times. Its cognate antigen is unknown. PCR was performed a second time for about 7 to 12 cycles using a sample-barcoded 5' primer and a J-beta primer mix. TCRdb called the 5' RACE reads again in MiXCR, with one record for every CDR3 protein. Among over 700,000 distinct CDR3 sequences listed, about 55% were seen once. The sample is drawn from a study of blood T cells in healthy people across ages. Study results and limitations: Considered underestimates were the diversity estimates obtained from one million T cells.

Unmatched junction bases numbered 15, after V lost 7 bases and J lost 5 bases. This CDR3 has 17 residues. The germline V gene has CDR1 MGHRA and CDR2 YSYEKL. The receptor was derived from a man aged 80 or over in good health. Sequencing used blood. The chain employs TRBV4-1 and TRBJ2-1, with 9 bases aligning to TRBD2. DNA for the CDR3: TGCGCCAGCACCTCTGCGGGGTCTAGCGGGATTAACAATGAGCAGTTCTTC. Its protein product is CASTSAGSSGINNEQFF.